This T cell receptor (beta chain) was documented in a study of shared clonotypes between healthy human individuals. Points on this clone: Other DNA variants within this sample encode the same CDR3.

Assay runs were performed at deep level. Assay used: immunoSEQ multiplex PCR; TCRdb lists only in-frame clones, some missing. This sample has hundreds of thousands of clones, with over 65% found just once. Germline CDR1 and CDR2: MNHEY and SMNVEV (reference sequence). Trimming removed 6 bases at V and 1 base at J, with 10 bases between. The CDR3 is made up of 13 amino acids. This sequence was found in a woman aged 25 to 39 in good health. The sequenced material came from memory CD4+ T cells sorted from blood. Subset here: CD45RA-negative fraction. This chain uses TRBV27 with TRBJ2-7, with a weak D call TRBD2 (6 bases). DNA for the CDR3: TGTGCCAGCAGGTTAGCGGATTCCTACGAGCAGTACTTC. Its translation: CASRLADSYEQYF.